The clone carrying this T cell receptor (beta chain) has more than one count but fewer than ten. The antigen remains undetermined. All of the isolated RNA was reverse transcribed, so expressed TCRB transcripts were sequenced. The study sequenced naive, central memory and regulatory T cell samples to an average of about 3.8 million reads. TCRdb's table, derived via immunoSEQ multiplex PCR, lists solely in-frame clones and lacks some. The sample has roughly 610,000 clones; about 14% are singletons. This record belongs to a study of beta chain features in type 1 diabetes. In the study overall: Sorted cells examined across all samples numbered approximately 100 million.

CDR1 ENHRY and CDR2 SYGVKD come from the germline V gene. V lost 3 bases, J lost 6 bases, and 4 bases stayed unmatched. The CDR3 loop spans 15 amino acids. Study conclusions and caveats: A closer apparent resemblance between naive, central memory and Treg TCRB repertoires was seen in patients than in healthy donors.

This TCR derives from a man aged 18 to 30 in good health. Material: naive CD4+ T cells from blood. V is TRBV10-3 and J is TRBJ2-1; TRBD1 matches 11 bases. CDR3 DNA sequence: TGTGCCATCAGTGAAGGACAGGGGGCACGCAATGAGCAGTTCTTC. It codes for CAISEGQGARNEQFF.